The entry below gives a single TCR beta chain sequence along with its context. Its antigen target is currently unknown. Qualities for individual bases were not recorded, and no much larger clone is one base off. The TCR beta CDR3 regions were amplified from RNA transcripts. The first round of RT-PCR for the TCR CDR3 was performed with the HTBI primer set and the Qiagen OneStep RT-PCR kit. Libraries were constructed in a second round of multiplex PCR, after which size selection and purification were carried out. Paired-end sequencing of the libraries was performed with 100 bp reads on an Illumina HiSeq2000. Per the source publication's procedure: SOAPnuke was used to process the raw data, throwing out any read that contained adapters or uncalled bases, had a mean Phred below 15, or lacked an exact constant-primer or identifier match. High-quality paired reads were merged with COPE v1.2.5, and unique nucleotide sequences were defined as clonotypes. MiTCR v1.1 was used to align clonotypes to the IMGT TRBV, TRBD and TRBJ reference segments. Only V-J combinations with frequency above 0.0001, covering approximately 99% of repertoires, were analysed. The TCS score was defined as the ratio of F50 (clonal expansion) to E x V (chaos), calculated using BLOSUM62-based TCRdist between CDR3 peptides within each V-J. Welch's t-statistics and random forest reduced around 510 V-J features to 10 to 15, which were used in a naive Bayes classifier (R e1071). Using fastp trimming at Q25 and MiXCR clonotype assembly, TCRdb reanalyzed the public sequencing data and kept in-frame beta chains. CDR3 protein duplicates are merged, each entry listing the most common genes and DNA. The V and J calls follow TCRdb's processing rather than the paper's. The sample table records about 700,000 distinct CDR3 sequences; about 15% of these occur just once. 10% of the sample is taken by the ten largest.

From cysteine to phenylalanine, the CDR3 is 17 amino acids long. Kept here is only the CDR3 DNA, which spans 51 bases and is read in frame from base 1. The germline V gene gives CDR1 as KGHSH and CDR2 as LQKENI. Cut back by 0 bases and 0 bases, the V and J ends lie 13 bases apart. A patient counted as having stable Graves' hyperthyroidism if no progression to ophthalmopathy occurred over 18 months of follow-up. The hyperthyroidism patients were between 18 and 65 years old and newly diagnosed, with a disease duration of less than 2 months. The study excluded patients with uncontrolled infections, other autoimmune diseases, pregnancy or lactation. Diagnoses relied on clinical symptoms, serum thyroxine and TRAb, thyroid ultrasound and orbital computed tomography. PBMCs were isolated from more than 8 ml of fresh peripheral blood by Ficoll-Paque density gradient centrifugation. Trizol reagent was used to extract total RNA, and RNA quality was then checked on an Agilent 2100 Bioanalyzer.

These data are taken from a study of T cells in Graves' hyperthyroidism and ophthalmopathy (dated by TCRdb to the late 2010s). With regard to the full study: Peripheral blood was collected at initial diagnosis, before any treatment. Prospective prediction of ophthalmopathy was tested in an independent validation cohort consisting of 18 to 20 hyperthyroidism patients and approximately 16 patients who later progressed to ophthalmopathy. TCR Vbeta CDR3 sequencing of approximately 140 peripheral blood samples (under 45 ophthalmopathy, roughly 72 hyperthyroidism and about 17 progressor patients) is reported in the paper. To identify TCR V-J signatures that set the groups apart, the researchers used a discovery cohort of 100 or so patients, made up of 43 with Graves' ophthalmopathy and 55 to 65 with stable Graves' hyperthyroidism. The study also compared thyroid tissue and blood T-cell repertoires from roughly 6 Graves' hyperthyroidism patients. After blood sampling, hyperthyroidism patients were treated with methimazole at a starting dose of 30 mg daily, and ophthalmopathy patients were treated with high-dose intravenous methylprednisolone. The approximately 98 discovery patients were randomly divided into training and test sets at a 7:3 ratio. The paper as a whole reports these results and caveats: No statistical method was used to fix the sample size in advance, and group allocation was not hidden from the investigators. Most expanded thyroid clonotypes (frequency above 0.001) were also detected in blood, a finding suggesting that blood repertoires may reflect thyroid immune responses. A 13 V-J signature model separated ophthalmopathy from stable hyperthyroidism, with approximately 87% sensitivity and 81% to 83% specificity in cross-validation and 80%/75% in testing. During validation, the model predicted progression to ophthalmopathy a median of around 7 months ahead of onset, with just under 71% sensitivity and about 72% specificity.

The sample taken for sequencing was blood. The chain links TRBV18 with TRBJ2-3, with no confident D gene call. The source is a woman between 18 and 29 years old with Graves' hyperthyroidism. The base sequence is TGTGCCAGCTCACCACCAGCTGGCCGGAAAAGCACAGATACGCAGTATTTT. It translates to CASSPPAGRKSTDTQYF.